This T cell receptor (beta chain) was found in a study of cytomegalovirus exposure and HLA in healthy donors. On the study more broadly: Some 80 million unique TCRs from HLA-typed donors were held in an early data release.

13 Jbeta primers and 60 Vbeta primers were used for the PCR. TCRdb's copy holds only in-frame clones and misses some; the assay was immunoSEQ multiplex PCR. The repertoire holds about 70,000 clones, with around 87% as singletons. V gave up 5 bases and J gave up 4 bases; unmatched junction bases: 11. Germline CDR1 LNHDA, CDR2 SQIVND (reference sequence). The CDR3 consists of 17 residues. Study-level points and caveats: One variant, a missense change in DCLRE1C, was linked in a later analysis to TCR beta V- and J-gene trimming. According to an earlier analysis, most TCR beta V segments yielded productive rearrangements about 87% or about 30% of the time.

Details on this clone: The antigen is unknown.

V usage is TRBV19 and J usage is TRBJ2-1, with 10 positions matching TRBD2. The receptor was isolated from a woman between 25 and 40 years old in good health and CMV-seropositive. The sample comprised PBMCs. The CDR3 DNA follows: TGTGCCAGTAGTCCCTCCCGGTGGACTAGCGGTTACAATGAGCAGTTCTTC. Amino acids: CASSPSRWTSGYNEQFF. Drawing the rest from reference TRBV19 and TRBJ2-1, the complete variable domain is DGGITQSPKYLFRKEGQNVTLSCEQNLNHDAMYWYRQDPGQGLRLIYYSQIVNDFQKGDIAEGYSVSREKKESFPLTVTSAQKNPTAFYLCASSPSRWTSGYNEQFFGPGTRLTVL.